This TCR beta chain was profiled in a study of T cells in Graves' hyperthyroidism and ophthalmopathy. The study's findings and limits: Model output signaled ophthalmopathy a median roughly six months ahead of onset. Most thyroid clonotypes that were expanded above 0.001 also turned up in blood.

Using RNA transcripts as the source, TCR beta CDR3 regions were amplified. First-round RT-PCR targeting the TCR CDR3 was performed with the HTBI primer set. TCRdb reprocessed the multiplex PCR reads with MiXCR, giving one entry per CDR3 protein. The sample lists about 540,000 distinct CDR3 sequences, 35% to 55% occurring once. V lost 4 bases to trimming and J lost 3 bases; unmatched junction nucleotides: 9. CDR1 and CDR2 (germline): SGDLS, YYNGEE. The CDR3 is made up of 15 amino acids. For this clonotype: What it recognizes is unknown.

Criteria for exclusion of patients were uncontrolled infection, other autoimmune disease, pregnancy or lactation. Clinical symptoms, serum thyroxine and TRAb, thyroid ultrasound and orbital computed tomography were used for the diagnoses. The TCR sequence derives from a woman aged 18-35 years with Graves' hyperthyroidism. Sequenced sample: peripheral blood or thyroid tissue (not recorded which). The chain recombines TRBV9 with TRBJ2-5; the match to TRBD2 covers 7 bases. The CDR3 DNA sequence: TGTGCCAGCAGCTCAGAGCGGGGCGCCAAAGAGACCCAGTACTTC. Translating gives CASSSERGAKETQYF. Using reference TRBV9 and TRBJ2-5 for the parts outside the CDR3, the full variable domain is DSGVTQTPKHLITATGQRVTLRCSPRSGDLSVYWYQQSLDQGLQFLIQYYNGEERAKGNILERFSAQQFPDLHSELNLSSLELGDSALYFCASSSERGAKETQYFGPGTRLLVL.